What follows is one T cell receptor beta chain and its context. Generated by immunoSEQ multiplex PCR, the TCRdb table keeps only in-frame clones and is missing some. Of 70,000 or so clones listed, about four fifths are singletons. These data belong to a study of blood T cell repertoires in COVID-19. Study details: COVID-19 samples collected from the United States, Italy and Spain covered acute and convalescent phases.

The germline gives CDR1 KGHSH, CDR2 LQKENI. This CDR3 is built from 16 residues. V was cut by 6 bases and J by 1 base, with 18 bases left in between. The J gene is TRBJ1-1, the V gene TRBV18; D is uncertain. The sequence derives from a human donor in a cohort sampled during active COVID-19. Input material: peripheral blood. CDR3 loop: CASSPSSARANTEAFF. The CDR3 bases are TGTGCCAGCTCCCCCAGTTCGGCGAGGGCGAACACTGAAGCTTTCTTT.